This T cell receptor beta chain was recorded in a study of blood T cell repertoires in COVID-19. About the study: The United States, Italy and Spain provided the acute and convalescent COVID-19 samples. Sample material is recorded as cDNA or gDNA derived from T cells, B-cell-depleted T cells, or PBMCs.

Self-reported history from a screening survey and questionnaire set each donor's cohort. Clones were read by immunoSEQ multiplex PCR, and TCRdb kept only the in-frame ones, dropping some. This table holds roughly 76,000 clones, around 89% found once. V was pared by 6 bases and J by 0 bases, with 9 bases between. CDR3 size: 14 residues. In germline, CDR1 is SQVTM, CDR2 ANQGSEA. The TCR sequence derives from a woman between 50 and 59 years old with acute COVID-19. This chain uses TRBV29-1 with TRBJ2-6; D gene unclear. Sequenced input: PBMCs or T cells enriched from blood (not recorded which). As DNA, the CDR3 is TGCAGCGTCGATGTGGCCTCTGGGGCCAACGTCCTGACTTTC. This gives the protein CSVDVASGANVLTF.